The 7 T cell receptor beta chains given below trace back to one sample, sequenced in a study of blood T cell repertoires in COVID-19. Data came from immunoSEQ multiplex PCR; TCRdb stores just in-frame clones and leaves some out. The data contain tens of thousands of clones, around 79% of them singletons. Sequencing input: peripheral blood. These receptors were taken from a woman of 80 years or more with active or convalescent COVID-19.

The gene calls are TRBV7-2 and TRBJ1-2; D is perhaps TRBD1 (5 bases). CDR3 length equals 14 residues. V was pared by 2 bases and J by 2 bases, with 9 bases between. Germline V gene sequence: CDR1 SGHTA, CDR2 FQGNSA. CDR3 sequence: CASSLNSGNYGYTF. CDR3 in DNA: TGTGCCAGCAGCTTAAATTCAGGGAACTATGGCTACACCTTC.

This rearrangement joins TRBV19 to TRBJ2-2; 7 bases are a match to TRBD2. This CDR3 is built from 15 residues. CDR1 is LNHDA, CDR2 SQIVND, per germline (reference sequence). V shed 3 bases and J 0 bases; nucleotides not matched to a gene: 1. The CDR3 DNA follows: TGTGCCAGTAGTATCAGCGGGACGAACACCGGGGAGCTGTTTTTT. Translated, it gives CASSISGTNTGELFF.

This rearrangement joins TRBV29-1 to TRBJ2-2; 9 bases line up with TRBD2. Germline V CDR1 and CDR2: SQVTM, ANQGSEA. V gave up 5 bases and J gave up 6 bases; unmatched junction bases: 10. The CDR3 is 15 residues long. CDR3 protein: CSVSFGTSRPGELFF. The DNA of the CDR3 is TGCAGCGTTAGTTTTGGGACTAGCAGGCCCGGGGAGCTGTTTTTT.

The gene calls are TRBV5-4 and TRBJ2-3; 7 positions agree with TRBD1. CDR1 and CDR2 from the germline V gene are SGHNT and YYREEE (reference sequence). This CDR3 region has 15 residues. Trimming took 0 bases from V and 4 from J; bases not matched to a gene: 5. The CDR3 nucleotides are TGTGCCAGCAGCTTGGACAGGGGTCGTCCAGATACGCAGTATTTT. It yields the protein CASSLDRGRPDTQYF.

The CDR3 region is CAISAASGGSYNEQFF. The CDR3 region has the DNA TGTGCCATCAGTGCAGCTAGCGGAGGCTCCTACAATGAGCAGTTCTTC. This chain links TRBV10-3 with TRBJ2-1; 7 bases align to TRBD2. CDR1 ENHRY and CDR2 SYGVKD come from the germline V gene. The CDR3 length is 16 residues. Trimming at V came to 4 bases and at J to 0 bases, leaving 6 bases not matched to a gene.

The genes are TRBV19 and TRBJ1-5; 8 bases fit TRBD1. Germline CDR1 and CDR2: LNHDA and SQIVND (reference sequence). After removal of 3 bases from V and 2 bases from J, the junction contained 9 bases not matched to a gene. This CDR3 comprises 17 residues. For the CDR3, the DNA is TGTGCCAGTAGTATCGGACAGGGTATAGTGGGCAATCAGCCCCAGCATTTT. As protein: CASSIGQGIVGNQPQHF.

The V gene is TRBV5-1, the J gene TRBJ2-1, with D hard to call. Germline V gene data show CDR1 as SGHRS and CDR2 as YFSETQ. V gave up 0 bases and J gave up 0 bases, with 10 bases separating them. The length of the CDR3 is 16 residues. The CDR3 region has the DNA TGCGCCAGCAGCTTGGGCGGCGTCAGCTCCTACAATGAGCAGTTCTTC. Amino acid sequence: CASSLGGVSSYNEQFF. The entire variable domain, with the rest obtained from reference TRBV5-1 and TRBJ2-1, is as follows: KAGVTQTPRYLIKTRGQQVTLSCSPISGHRSVSWYQQTPGQGLQFLFEYFSETQRNKGNFPGRFSGRQFSNSRSEMNVSTLELGDSALYLCASSLGGVSSYNEQFFGPGTRLTVL.